This T cell receptor beta chain was profiled in a study of PD-1 blockade in classical Hodgkin lymphoma. The time point here: cycle 4 day 1 (C4D1), after 5 to 7 weeks of nivolumab. Relapse was seen in all patients after autologous stem cell transplantation, and brentuximab vedotin exposure was variable. Clones were read by immunoSEQ multiplex PCR, and TCRdb kept only the in-frame ones, dropping some. Counted here are around 100,000 clones, 90% occurring once; the ten biggest clones make up around 2.9%. The sample consisted of peripheral blood mononuclear cells (PBMCs), taken before the fourth cycle of nivolumab. This sequence was found in a human donor with classical Hodgkin lymphoma.

The CDR3 is CAWSGTGGYQPQHF. In DNA form, the CDR3 reads TGTGCCTGGAGTGGGACAGGGGGATATCAGCCCCAGCATTTT. The V gene is TRBV30, the J gene TRBJ1-5; 10 nucleotides align to TRBD1. J gave up 5 bases and V 1 base, and 2 bases lay outside the gene matches. The CDR3 totals 14 residues. The V gene's germline CDR1 is GTSNPN and CDR2 SVGIG (reference sequence).